This T cell receptor beta chain emerged from a study of post-analysis software for immune sequencing data. Study context: Patients had relapsing-remitting, secondary progressive or progressive-relapsing multiple sclerosis; some lacked subtype.

Unique molecular identifiers were built into the TCR beta cDNA libraries. With roughly 0.95 to 11 million T cells as the source, 450,000 to 600,000 cDNA molecules resulted. Using its own MiXCR run on the PCR reads, TCRdb lists one record per CDR3 protein. The data hold a few hundred thousand distinct CDR3 sequences, with around 40% observed a single time. Study results and limitations: Patients carried roughly 5 TRBV segments more frequently than controls did, and TRBV5-6, TRBV5-1 and TRBV20-1 were among them.

On this clonotype itself: Its target is not known.

CDR1 is MGHRA and CDR2 is YSYEKL in the germline V gene. This CDR3 is 15 amino acids long. J gave up 2 bases and V 4 bases, and 6 bases lay outside the gene matches. The V gene is TRBV4-1, the J gene TRBJ1-1, with TRBD1 matching 8 bases. Sequencing was carried out using blood. This sequence was found in a girl aged 10-17 years with multiple sclerosis. CDR3 in amino acids: CASSRQGTGNTEAFF. The CDR3 DNA reads TGCGCCAGCAGCCGACAGGGGACAGGTAACACTGAAGCTTTCTTT.